One and the same sample provided the 27 T cell receptor beta chains below, sequenced in a study of CD8 T cells in ankylosing spondylitis. Each CDR3 protein is one row after TCRdb ran MiXCR on the 5' RACE reads. The table lists about 250,000 distinct CDR3 sequences, roughly 32% of them singletons. Sequencing was done on a sample of blood, either unsorted or a sorted T cell fraction (not recorded which). These receptor sequences come from a male donor with ankylosing spondylitis or in good health (not recorded which).

This chain links TRBV12-3 or TRBV12-4 with TRBJ1-6; possible D gene TRBD1, 5 bases. The CDR3 extends over 13 amino acids. Trimming removed 5 bases from V and 14 bases from J, with 16 bases in between. For the CDR3, the DNA is TGTGCCAGCAGTCTCACAGGAGAGGGGACCCTCCACTTT. This gives the protein CASSLTGEGTLHF.

This clonotype turned up a few times. The chain has TRBV9 and TRBJ2-2; D is unclear. Germline V gives CDR1 SGDLS, CDR2 YYNGEE. The CDR3 runs to 12 residues. With 5 bases removed from V and 6 bases from J, the gap between germline ends came to 8 bases. This CDR3 is CASSDGAGELFF. CDR3 bases: TGTGCCAGCAGTGACGGAGCCGGGGAGCTGTTTTTT.

A few counts support this clonotype. The gene calls are TRBV10-2 and TRBJ1-6, with TRBD1 identical over 12 bases. Trimming took 3 bases from V and 9 from J; bases not matched to a gene: 3. Germline CDR1 is WSHSY and CDR2 is SAAADI. The CDR3 is 15 amino acids. The CDR3 nucleotides read TGCGCCAGCAGTGAAGGGACAGGGGGCGGTTCACCCCTCCACTTT. Its protein product is CASSEGTGGGSPLHF.

The chain combines TRBV20-1 with TRBJ2-5, with 7 bases matching TRBD1. CDR3 size: 13 residues. The V gene end was trimmed by 6 bases and the J gene end by 4 bases; junction bases not matched to a gene: 8. Germline CDR1 reads DFQATT; CDR2 reads SNEGSKA (reference sequence). The CDR3 reads CSAPGQVGETQYF. The CDR3 DNA reads as TGCAGTGCACCTGGACAGGTCGGAGAGACCCAGTACTTC.

V gene TRBV29-1 combines with J gene TRBJ2-2; D is possibly TRBD1 (6 bases). The ends were cut back, 2 bases at V and 5 bases at J, with 18 bases in the middle. The CDR3 extends over 16 amino acids. CDR1 and CDR2 (germline): SQVTM, ANQGSEA. The CDR3: CSVESPGNRVTGELFF. The DNA of the CDR3 is TGCAGCGTTGAATCCCCGGGGAACAGGGTGACCGGGGAGCTGTTTTTT.

The V and J genes are TRBV7-3 and TRBJ2-3; TRBD1 is a possible D gene (6 bases). The V end lost 1 base, the J end lost 2 bases, and 7 bases lay between the germline ends. Germline lookup yields CDR1 SGHTA and CDR2 FQGTGA. The CDR3 is 14 residues long. CDR3 amino acids: CASSLMGHTDTQYF. Written as DNA, the CDR3 is TGTGCCAGCAGCTTAATGGGACACACAGATACGCAGTATTTT.

The chain couples TRBV20-1 to TRBJ1-5, with unresolved D. CDR1 is DFQATT, CDR2 SNEGSKA, per germline (reference sequence). Trimming removed 0 bases at V and 2 bases at J, with 11 bases between. The CDR3 spans 15 residues. CDR3 loop: CSARDPTAGNQPQHF. CDR3 in DNA: TGCAGTGCTAGAGATCCTACGGCGGGCAATCAGCCCCAGCATTTT.

In its sample, this clonotype was seen once. The chain links TRBV28 to TRBJ2-6; no reliable D call. The CDR3 has 13 amino acids. Trimming cost V 10 bases and J 2 bases, with 9 bases left between them. Germline V lookup: CDR1 MDHEN, CDR2 SYDVKM. CDR3 sequence reads: CATQNPGANVLTF. The CDR3, as DNA: TGTGCCACCCAAAACCCTGGGGCCAACGTCCTGACTTTC.

This clonotype was detected only a few times. The J gene is TRBJ2-5, the V gene TRBV9; 7 bases map to TRBD1. The CDR3 loop spans 15 amino acids. Germline CDR1 is SGDLS and CDR2 is YYNGEE. Germline trimming cut 4 bases from V and 4 bases from J; bases unmatched to any gene: 10. This CDR3 reads CASSFQGVEGETQYF. The CDR3 DNA follows: TGTGCCAGCAGCTTCCAGGGGGTTGAAGGAGAGACCCAGTACTTC.

The chain employs TRBV12-3 or TRBV12-4 and TRBJ2-7, with D maybe TRBD2 (5 bases). The germline V and J ends were trimmed by 4 bases and 6 bases, with 13 bases remaining between them. The length of the CDR3 is 13 residues. The CDR3 reads CASSSRGAGEQYF. The CDR3, as DNA: TGTGCCAGCAGTTCCCGGGGAGCTGGCGAGCAGTACTTC.

This clonotype was counted a single time. The chain joins TRBV5-6 to TRBJ2-5; D remains ambiguous. This CDR3 is 14 amino acids long. CDR1 and CDR2 from the germline V gene are SGHDT and YYEEEE. The V end was cut by 1 base, the J end by 6 bases, with 13 bases between. In DNA form, the CDR3 reads TGTGCCAGCAGCTTGTATAGGGCGGTGAAGACCCAGTACTTC. Its protein product is CASSLYRAVKTQYF.

The gene calls are TRBV5-5 and TRBJ2-5; 7 nucleotides align to TRBD1. The V gene end was trimmed by 4 bases and the J gene end by 4 bases; junction bases not matched to a gene: 7. This CDR3 region has 14 residues. CDR1 and CDR2 (germline): SGHKS, YYEKEE (reference sequence). The CDR3, as DNA: TGTGCCAGCAGCCTACAGACAGGGATAGAGACCCAGTACTTC. Protein sequence: CASSLQTGIETQYF.

This clonotype was recorded many times. The chain links TRBV20-1 to TRBJ1-5, with D possibly matching TRBD1 (6 bases). Trimming cost V 6 bases and J 2 bases, with 20 bases left between them. Germline assignment: CDR1 DFQATT and CDR2 SNEGSKA (reference sequence). The CDR3 has 16 residues. In DNA form, the CDR3 reads TGCAGTGCCTGGCGCTCCGGACAGCTAGGCAATCAGCCCCAGCATTTT. It codes for CSAWRSGQLGNQPQHF.

This clonotype was detected a few times. The J gene is TRBJ1-3, the V gene TRBV5-1; perhaps TRBD1 as D (5 bases). The germline V and J ends were trimmed by 0 bases and 8 bases, with 24 bases remaining between them. Germline-derived CDR1 and CDR2 are SGHRS and YFSETQ. The CDR3 covers 18 residues. CDR3 region: CASSLASSRGSFADTIYF. In DNA, the CDR3 is TGCGCCAGCAGCTTGGCCTCCAGTCGGGGGAGTTTCGCTGACACCATATATTTT.

There are a few counts of this clonotype. J is TRBJ2-6 and V is TRBV12-3 or TRBV12-4; TRBD2 is a possible D gene (5 bases). The CDR3 contains 16 residues. The V gene lost 7 bases and the J gene lost 1 base, with 14 bases spanning the gap. CDR3 coding DNA: TGTGCCAGCACGCGAGGGAGCCGATCTGGGGCCAACGTCCTGACTTTC. Amino acid sequence: CASTRGSRSGANVLTF.

This clonotype occurred a few times. The chain combines TRBV7-9 with TRBJ1-1; D perhaps matches TRBD1 (5 bases). The CDR3 consists of 14 residues. Germline CDR1 reads SEHNR; CDR2 reads FQNEAQ (reference sequence). V dropped 0 bases and J dropped 6 bases, with 11 bases sitting between them. The CDR3 nucleotides are TGTGCCAGCAGCTTAGCGAGGGGAAGTGCTGAAGCTTTCTTT. Its translation is CASSLARGSAEAFF.

The rearrangement joins TRBV27 to TRBJ2-1, with 11 positions matching TRBD2. CDR1 and CDR2 (germline): MNHEY, SMNVEV (reference sequence). The length of the CDR3 is 16 residues. V was clipped by 1 base and J by 2 bases; unmatched bases: 1. The CDR3 sequence is CASSLFSGGAYNEQFF. In nucleotides, the CDR3 is TGTGCCAGCAGTTTATTTAGCGGGGGGGCCTACAATGAGCAGTTCTTC.

This rearrangement joins TRBV5-1 to TRBJ2-2; D perhaps matches TRBD2 (5 bases). The CDR3 covers 15 residues. V was trimmed by 5 bases and J by 6 bases, leaving 17 bases between them. Germline assignment: CDR1 SGHRS and CDR2 YFSETQ. The chain's CDR3 is CASSPTTRRAGELFF. In DNA form, the CDR3 reads TGCGCCAGCAGTCCGACGACACGGCGGGCCGGGGAGCTGTTTTTT.

This clonotype was detected only a few times. The chain uses TRBV4-1 and TRBJ2-7; TRBD1 is a possible D gene (6 bases). There are 18 residues in the CDR3. Trimming shortened V by 0 bases and J by 6 bases, and 24 bases separated the two germline ends. CDR1 MGHRA and CDR2 YSYEKL come from the germline V gene. The CDR3 DNA sequence: TGCGCCAGCAGCCAAGATCTCGGGACACCCCTAAAAGGGCTCGAGCAGTACTTC. Amino acids: CASSQDLGTPLKGLEQYF.

This chain connects TRBV3-1 to TRBJ1-3; D possibly corresponds to TRBD1 (5 bases). CDR3 length equals 17 residues. Germline lookup yields CDR1 LGHDT and CDR2 YNNKEL (reference sequence). Trimming took 4 bases from V and 0 from J, leaving 16 bases between them. The CDR3 DNA reads TGTGCCAGCAGCCGAGGGAAGACAGAAACCTCTGGAAACACCATATATTTT. It is translated as CASSRGKTETSGNTIYF.

This clonotype occurred a few times. The chain links TRBV29-1 to TRBJ2-1, with D perhaps TRBD1 (6 bases). Trimming removed 1 base at V and 6 bases at J, with 16 bases between. CDR3 length: 15 residues. Germline lookup yields CDR1 SQVTM and CDR2 ANQGSEA. This chain's CDR3 is CSVEVQAGRGNEQFF. CDR3 in DNA: TGCAGCGTTGAAGTTCAAGCAGGCAGGGGCAATGAGCAGTTCTTC.

There are a few counts of this clonotype. V and J are TRBV20-1 and TRBJ1-3, with D perhaps TRBD1 (5 bases). V shed 1 base and J shed 3 bases, with 16 bases lying between them. The CDR3 is made up of 16 amino acids. The germline gives CDR1 DFQATT, CDR2 SNEGSKA (reference sequence). The CDR3 sequence is CSARGLQGTGGNTIYF. In DNA form, the CDR3 reads TGCAGTGCTAGAGGGCTCCAGGGTACTGGTGGAAACACCATATATTTT.

This chain links TRBV18 with TRBJ1-1; tentative D call: TRBD1 (5 bases). The CDR3 runs 14 residues. Germline CDR1 and CDR2: KGHSH and LQKENI. Between the trimmed V and J ends, which lost 2 bases and 3 bases, there was a span of 10 bases. This CDR3 is CASSPGRGDTEAFF. CDR3 nucleotides: TGTGCCAGCTCACCAGGTCGGGGGGACACTGAAGCTTTCTTT.

The table lists this clonotype with a few counts. The chain employs TRBV5-1 and TRBJ1-1, with 8 bases lining up with TRBD1. Trimming cost V 5 bases and J 6 bases; bases outside gene matches: 9. The CDR3 covers 14 residues. The germline V gene encodes CDR1 SGHRS and CDR2 YFSETQ. The chain's CDR3 is CASSPTGVIAEAFF. CDR3 sequence (DNA): TGCGCCAGCAGTCCGACAGGGGTTATCGCTGAAGCTTTCTTT. The full variable domain, in which reference TRBV5-1 and TRBJ1-1 provide the parts outside the CDR3, is KAGVTQTPRYLIKTRGQQVTLSCSPISGHRSVSWYQQTPGQGLQFLFEYFSETQRNKGNFPGRFSGRQFSNSRSEMNVSTLELGDSALYLCASSPTGVIAEAFFGQGTRLTVV.

This clonotype was observed once. CDR3 region: CASSLALAGGHRETQYF. CDR3 nucleotides: TGTGCCAGCAGTTTAGCACTAGCGGGGGGGCATCGGGAGACCCAGTACTTC. The V and J genes are TRBV12-3 or TRBV12-4 and TRBJ2-5; 13 bases line up with TRBD2. This CDR3 is built from 17 residues. V shed 0 bases and J 5 bases; nucleotides not matched to a gene: 6.

V is TRBV6-1 and J is TRBJ2-2; D perhaps matches TRBD1 (6 bases). Trimming removed 6 bases at V and 0 bases at J, with 11 bases between. CDR1 MNHNS and CDR2 SASEGT come from the germline V gene. This CDR3 has 15 residues. The CDR3 sequence is CASSWDTSNTGELFF. CDR3 sequence (DNA): TGTGCCAGCAGCTGGGACACCTCGAACACCGGGGAGCTGTTTTTT.

This clonotype was seen only a few times. The V and J genes are TRBV15 and TRBJ2-1, with a weak D call TRBD1 (6 bases). The germline V and J ends were trimmed by 1 base and 6 bases, with 10 bases remaining between them. Germline assignment: CDR1 LNHNV and CDR2 YYDKDF (reference sequence). The CDR3 spans 14 residues. DNA of the CDR3: TGTGCCACCAGCAGAGTGACAGGCGGCAATGAGCAGTTCTTC. Protein product: CATSRVTGGNEQFF.